This T cell receptor (beta chain) was documented in a study of human T cells and chemical hapten exposure. Sample time point: patch test 1, 2 weeks after DPC sensitization. Treatment in this sample: therapeutic diphenylcyclopropenone sensitization with weekly scalp DPC. Unfractionated whole blood was the source of the extracted total RNA. The table lists this clonotype with a count of one. A much larger clone sits a single nucleotide away, making a read error possible. Original analysis: Sample TCR totals centred on a median of around 96,000, ranging 23,224 to 690,600. TCRdb re-called the RACE reads through MiXCR, storing one row per CDR3 protein. The V and J calls come from TCRdb's annotation, not from the publication. Of about 380,000 distinct CDR3 sequences in the sample, more than 4.5% were seen once. This clonotype originated in a woman in her forties or fifties with alopecia areata. Some clones in this sample may be carry-over from other donors' samples. The sample was whole blood, taken in connection with sensitization to the hapten diphenylcyclopropenone (DPC).

The CDR3 region has the DNA TGTGCCTGGAGTGCCGGACAGGGAATAAACATTGAGCAGTTCTTC. Translating it yields CAWSAGQGINIEQFF. This rearrangement joins TRBV30 to TRBJ2-1; the match to TRBD1 covers 8 bases. J gave up 9 bases and V 1 base, and 11 bases lay outside the gene matches. The CDR3 spans 15 residues. Germline CDR1 reads GTSNPN; CDR2 reads SVGIG (reference sequence).